These T cell receptor beta chains were read from a single sample in a study of shared clonotypes between healthy human individuals. Clones were read by immunoSEQ multiplex PCR, and TCRdb kept only the in-frame ones, dropping some. The sample contains around 2.1 million clones, more than 85% of which appear only once. Sequencing was done on a sample of naive CD8+ T cells from PBMCs. Receptor source: a man between 18 and 29 years old in good health. Some clones in this sample may be carry-over from other donors' samples. Both conserved end residues are part of each CDR3. The order of the fields is D gene, J gene, CDR3 length, clone size, V gene, CDR3 protein, CDR3 DNA. A D gene is named only where the DNA matches it firmly. Some rows have no size entry. The others give once, few or many, or a class for an expanded clone.

TRBD1,TRBJ2-6,18,.,TRBV5-1,CASSLEWGQNSGANVLTF,TGCGCCAGCAGCTTGGAGTGGGGACAGAACTCTGGGGCCAACGTCCTGACTTTC
TRBD2,TRBJ2-7,15,.,TRBV5-1,CASSLFSGRANEQYF,TGCGCCAGCAGCTTGTTTAGCGGGAGGGCCAACGAGCAGTACTTC
.,TRBJ2-1,15,.,TRBV7-9,CASSQTGSSYNEQFF,TGTGCCAGCAGCCAAACAGGGAGCTCCTACAATGAGCAGTTCTTC
.,TRBJ2-7,15,once,TRBV5-1,CASSLSRTEIYEQYF,TGCGCCAGCAGCCTATCCCGGACGGAAATCTACGAGCAGTACTTC
.,TRBJ2-1,14,.,TRBV4-1,CASTPPGRHNEQFF,TGCGCCAGCACCCCCCCGGGTCGGCACAATGAGCAGTTCTTC
.,TRBJ2-2,15,once,TRBV30,CASTGIWRTGGELFF,TGTGCCTCCACCGGGATTTGGAGGACTGGAGGGGAGCTGTTTTTT
TRBD1,TRBJ1-1,14,.,TRBV5-1,CASSLRGQNTEAFF,TGCGCCAGCAGCTTGAGGGGGCAGAACACTGAAGCTTTCTTT
.,TRBJ2-7,13,few,TRBV9,CASSVGQDYEQYF,TGTGCCAGCAGCGTAGGACAGGACTACGAGCAGTACTTC
.,TRBJ2-3,17,.,TRBV9,CASSVATGRPLTDTQYF,TGTGCCAGCAGCGTAGCTACGGGACGTCCACTTACAGATACGCAGTATTTT
.,TRBJ1-2,14,.,TRBV19,CATYARRRNYGYTF,TGTGCCACTTATGCGCGCCGGCGGAACTATGGCTACACCTTC
TRBD2,TRBJ2-3,15,.,TRBV7-6,CASSSLAVHTDTQYF,TGTGCCAGCAGCTCCCTAGCGGTCCACACAGATACGCAGTATTTT
TRBD2,TRBJ2-7,13,.,TRBV7-3,CASSLSPGGEQYF,TGTGCCAGCAGCCTTTCCCCGGGGGGCGAGCAGTACTTC
TRBD2,TRBJ2-7,16,.,TRBV2,CASSETSGRASYEQYF,TGTGCCAGCAGTGAAACTAGCGGGAGGGCCTCCTACGAGCAGTACTTC
.,TRBJ2-1,13,.,TRBV7-3,CASSLGLNNEQFF,TGTGCCAGCAGCTTGGGACTCAACAATGAGCAGTTCTTC
.,TRBJ2-6,15,once,TRBV5-4,CASSLNPSGANVLTF,TGTGCCAGCAGCTTGAATCCCTCTGGGGCCAACGTCCTGACTTTC
.,TRBJ2-1,16,.,TRBV6-1,CASSEWAATTYNEQFF,TGTGCCAGCAGTGAATGGGCGGCTACTACCTACAATGAGCAGTTCTTC